This passage covers 30 T cell receptor beta chains from one sample sequenced in a study of memory CD4+ T cells and cytomegalovirus serostatus. The sort gate was single viable CD3+CD4+CD8-CD45RO+ cells for memory CD4+ T cells. TCRdb's table, derived via immunoSEQ multiplex PCR, lists solely in-frame clones and lacks some. The profile shows 85,000 to 100,000 clones, about 80% of them singletons. Sequenced material: memory CD4+ T cells from blood. The receptors stem from an adult in good health and CMV-seropositive.

This clone came up a few times. J is TRBJ1-2 and V is TRBV27, with unresolved D. Germline CDR1 is MNHEY and CDR2 is SMNVEV (reference sequence). The V and J ends lost 6 bases and 8 bases respectively, with 16 bases between them. This CDR3 has 13 amino acids. The DNA for the CDR3 is TGTGCCAGCAGCCTTCGGGGTATTCAAGGCTACACCTTC. This sequence encodes CASSLRGIQGYTF.

V is TRBV7-3 and J is TRBJ2-1; 7 nucleotides agree with TRBD2. Germline V gene data show CDR1 as SGHTA and CDR2 as FQGTGA. This CDR3 is 14 amino acids long. Trimming removed 5 bases from V and 4 bases from J; junction bases left unmatched: 5. CDR3 sequence (DNA): TGTGCCAGCAGCCCCACCGGGGGGTACAATGAGCAGTTCTTC. Translated: CASSPTGGYNEQFF. The variable domain in full, completed from reference TRBV7-3 and TRBJ2-1, reads GAGVSQTPSNKVTEKGKYVELRCDPISGHTALYWYRQSLGQGPEFLIYFQGTGAADDSGLPNDRFFAVRPEGSVSTLKIQRTERGDSAVYLCASSPTGGYNEQFFGPGTRLTVL.

This chain joins TRBV5-1 and TRBJ1-1; no clear D gene. Trimming left V 0 bases short and J 6 bases short, with 12 bases between. The CDR3 runs to 14 residues. Germline loops: CDR1 SGHRS, CDR2 YFSETQ. This chain's CDR3 is CASSLDRTDSEAFF. DNA for the CDR3: TGCGCCAGCAGCTTGGATCGGACCGACTCTGAAGCTTTCTTT.

CDR3 in amino acids: CASSDSSYKGIYEQYF. The CDR3 DNA is TGTGCCAGCAGTGATAGTAGTTATAAGGGGATCTACGAGCAGTACTTC. The chain carries TRBV6-1 and TRBJ2-7; tentative D call: TRBD1 (5 bases). The germline V gene has CDR1 MNHNS and CDR2 SASEGT. This CDR3 is built from 16 residues. V shed 3 bases and J shed 3 bases, with 18 bases lying between them.

The chain joins TRBV7-2 to TRBJ2-7; TRBD1 aligns across 7 bases. With V trimmed by 5 bases and J by 2 bases, 9 bases remained unmatched. The germline V gene encodes CDR1 SGHTA and CDR2 FQGNSA. The CDR3 consists of 15 residues. CDR3 amino acids: CASSERRDSTYEQYF. CDR3 DNA sequence: TGTGCCAGCAGCGAACGCCGGGACAGTACCTACGAGCAGTACTTC.

The rearrangement uses TRBV28 and TRBJ1-5; TRBD1 is a possible D gene (5 bases). The CDR3 runs 16 residues. V was shortened by 1 base and J by 4 bases, with 14 bases between the two germline ends. CDR1 and CDR2 (germline): MDHEN, SYDVKM. This CDR3 is CASSLSAGINNQPQHF. CDR3 nucleotides: TGTGCCAGCAGTTTATCGGCAGGGATTAATAATCAGCCCCAGCATTTT.

V gene TRBV6-6 combines with J gene TRBJ1-2, with D perhaps matching TRBD1 (5 bases). CDR1 is MNHNY and CDR2 is SVGAGI in the germline V gene (reference sequence). V was trimmed by 0 bases and J by 8 bases, leaving 19 bases between them. The CDR3 has 16 residues. The CDR3 sequence: CASSYSTSKRGSGYTF. The CDR3 DNA reads as TGTGCCAGCAGTTACTCAACGAGCAAAAGGGGTTCCGGCTACACCTTC.

The chain uses TRBV10-2 and TRBJ1-4; possibly TRBD1 for D (5 bases). Germline V gene lookup returns CDR1 WSHSY and CDR2 SAAADI. The CDR3 has 14 amino acids. V lost 4 bases and J lost 8, with 14 bases in between. CDR3 sequence reads: CASSGQLNYEKLFF. In nucleotides, the CDR3 is TGCGCCAGCAGTGGACAGCTTAACTACGAAAAACTGTTTTTT.

This chain connects TRBV14 to TRBJ1-4; D remains unclear. Trimming cost V 4 bases and J 7 bases, with 13 bases left between them. Germline CDR1 is SGHDN and CDR2 is FVKESK. This CDR3 spans 14 amino acids. The CDR3 here is CASSRPGPTEKLFF. The CDR3 DNA reads TGTGCCAGCAGCCGCCCGGGCCCCACTGAAAAACTGTTTTTT.

This clone has just a few counts. The chain links TRBV12-5 to TRBJ2-1; tentative D call: TRBD1 (6 bases). The CDR3 has 14 residues. The V end was cut by 2 bases, the J end by 6 bases, with 11 bases between. CDR1 and CDR2 (germline): LGHNT, FRNRAP. CDR3 in amino acids: CASGLSGVTNEQFF. The CDR3, as DNA: TGTGCTAGTGGTTTGTCAGGGGTCACCAATGAGCAGTTCTTC.

This clone was seen more than once but under ten times. V usage is TRBV11-3 and J usage is TRBJ2-7; TRBD1 agrees at 7 bases. CDR3 length: 15 amino acids. The V gene end was trimmed by 0 bases and the J gene end by 2 bases; junction bases not matched to a gene: 4. Per the germline V gene, CDR1 is SGHNT and CDR2 is YENEEA. The CDR3 reads CASSLDAGTAYEQYF. CDR3 sequence (DNA): TGTGCCAGCAGCTTAGACGCCGGGACAGCCTACGAGCAGTACTTC. The whole variable domain, filled in from reference TRBV11-3 and TRBJ2-7, reads EAGVVQSPRYKIIEKKQPVAFWCNPISGHNTLYWYLQNLGQGPELLIRYENEEAVDDSQLPKDRFSAERLKGVDSTLKIQPAELGDSAVYLCASSLDAGTAYEQYFGPGTRLTVT.

The chain couples TRBV27 to TRBJ1-2, with a weak D call TRBD1 (6 bases). This CDR3 has 18 amino acids. The V gene's germline CDR1 is MNHEY and CDR2 SMNVEV (reference sequence). V was pared by 7 bases and J by 2 bases, with 26 bases between. The CDR3 region is CASTPVGQGKGGNYGYTF. CDR3 bases: TGTGCCAGCACCCCCGTGGGGCAGGGGAAGGGCGGCAACTATGGCTACACCTTC.

The chain links TRBV11-1 to TRBJ2-3, with D unclear. Germline V gives CDR1 SGHAT, CDR2 FQDESV (reference sequence). Between the trimmed V and J ends, which lost 3 bases and 3 bases, there was a span of 7 bases. This CDR3 region has 13 residues. In DNA form, the CDR3 reads TGTGCCAGCAGCTTGTACTTTACAGATACGCAGTATTTT. Translating it yields CASSLYFTDTQYF.

For the CDR3, the DNA is TGTGCCACCAGCAGAGAGGTCGGGCGGGGTCAGCCCCAGCATTTT. Encoded protein: CATSREVGRGQPQHF. The J gene is TRBJ1-5, the V gene TRBV15, with no clear D. The length of the CDR3 is 15 residues. The germline V gene has CDR1 LNHNV and CDR2 YYDKDF (reference sequence). V lost 0 bases to trimming and J lost 6 bases, with 12 bases between them.

The chain employs TRBV2 and TRBJ2-1, with D unclear. Germline values: CDR1 SNHLY, CDR2 FYNNEI. V dropped 1 base and J dropped 4 bases, with 20 bases sitting between them. CDR3 length: 18 residues. The CDR3 loop reads CASSEGVGGTPGYNEQFF. Written as DNA, the CDR3 is TGTGCCAGCAGTGAAGGGGTGGGCGGAACCCCCGGGTACAATGAGCAGTTCTTC.

The chain recombines TRBV5-1 with TRBJ2-3; D might be TRBD2 (6 bases). The V end was cut by 4 bases, the J end by 1 base, with 7 bases between. Germline V gives CDR1 SGHRS, CDR2 YFSETQ. The length of the CDR3 is 13 residues. In DNA, the CDR3 is TGCGCCAGCAGCCCGGGGGGCACAGATACGCAGTATTTT. Protein sequence: CASSPGGTDTQYF.

The sample holds one count of this clone. The chain combines TRBV6-5 with TRBJ2-7; a possible D gene is TRBD1 (6 bases). The V and J ends lost 5 bases and 2 bases respectively, with 13 bases between them. The CDR3 loop spans 14 amino acids. Germline CDR1 and CDR2: MNHEY and SVGAGI. For the CDR3, the DNA is TGTGCCAGCAGTCGTAACAGGGCGGCCTACGAGCAGTACTTC. This encodes CASSRNRAAYEQYF.

The chain couples TRBV28 to TRBJ1-2; 7 nucleotides agree with TRBD1. The length of the CDR3 is 12 residues. Trimming at V came to 7 bases and at J to 5 bases, leaving 4 bases not matched to a gene. Germline V gene sequence: CDR1 MDHEN, CDR2 SYDVKM. The CDR3 here is CASTRDSYGYTF. The CDR3 DNA sequence: TGTGCCAGCACCCGGGACAGTTATGGCTACACCTTC.

The chain recombines TRBV29-1 with TRBJ1-4; no reliable D call. The CDR3 extends over 13 amino acids. Trimming took off 4 bases at V and 4 bases at J, with 10 bases between the two ends. Germline CDR1 is SQVTM and CDR2 is ANQGSEA. The CDR3 sequence is CSVGSAFNEKLFF. In DNA, the CDR3 is TGCAGCGTTGGGTCGGCGTTTAATGAAAAACTGTTTTTT.

This chain links TRBV5-8 with TRBJ1-3; 8 positions agree with TRBD1. This CDR3 contains 14 residues. V was clipped by 4 bases and J by 6 bases; unmatched bases: 6. The V gene's germline CDR1 is SGHTS and CDR2 YDEGEE. The CDR3 DNA reads as TGTGCCAGCAGCCGGACAGGGAGAGAAAACACCATATATTTT. Its protein product is CASSRTGRENTIYF.

The V and J genes are TRBV5-1 and TRBJ1-1, with D hard to call. The CDR3 runs to 15 residues. Germline V gene data show CDR1 as SGHRS and CDR2 as YFSETQ. V was clipped by 6 bases and J by 1 base, with 16 bases between them. The CDR3 nucleotides are TGCGCCAGCACCCTGCGGGAGGGTGGGAACACTGAAGCTTTCTTT. It specifies CASTLREGGNTEAFF.

Only one count was recorded for this clone. The rearrangement joins TRBV7-2 to TRBJ1-1, with D unresolved. The CDR3 is 14 amino acids. CDR1 SGHTA and CDR2 FQGNSA come from the germline V gene. V gave up 1 base and J gave up 4 bases, with 10 bases separating them. The CDR3 protein is CASSLEAGGTEAFF. CDR3 in DNA: TGTGCCAGCAGCTTAGAGGCAGGCGGCACTGAAGCTTTCTTT.

V gene TRBV28 combines with J gene TRBJ2-1, with D possibly matching TRBD2 (5 bases). Deletions cut 5 bases from V and 10 bases from J, with 9 bases between. Germline V gene lookup returns CDR1 MDHEN and CDR2 SYDVKM. There are 11 residues in the CDR3. Here the CDR3 reads CASSLRAEQFF. Written as DNA, the CDR3 is TGTGCCAGCAGTCTGCGGGCGGAGCAGTTCTTC.

This clone was counted between two and nine times. The V and J genes are TRBV6-4 and TRBJ1-1; 7 nucleotides match TRBD1. This CDR3 spans 13 amino acids. The V and J ends lost 3 bases and 5 bases, in that order; junction bases with no gene match: 3. Germline lookup yields CDR1 MRHNA and CDR2 SNTAGT. The CDR3: CASSESRGTEAFF. The CDR3 bases are TGTGCCAGCAGTGAAAGCAGGGGGACTGAAGCTTTCTTT.

This clone was observed once. The chain uses TRBV5-1 and TRBJ2-1, with TRBD2 identical over 9 bases. Unmatched junction bases numbered 12, after V lost 6 bases and J lost 8 bases. The CDR3 has 15 residues. Germline CDR1 reads SGHRS; CDR2 reads YFSETQ. CDR3: CASTSQGTSWDEQFF. The CDR3 bases are TGCGCCAGCACGAGTCAGGGGACTAGCTGGGATGAGCAGTTCTTC.

Written as DNA, the CDR3 is TGCGCCAGCAGCCAAGTCGCAGCGGGAAGCTCCTACAATGAGCAGTTCTTC. This codes for CASSQVAAGSSYNEQFF. This rearrangement joins TRBV4-1 to TRBJ2-1, with TRBD2 identical over 7 bases. The CDR3 extends over 17 amino acids. Losses at the gene ends were 1 base for V and 0 bases for J; bases not matched to a gene: 6. Germline loops: CDR1 MGHRA, CDR2 YSYEKL.

J is TRBJ2-7 and V is TRBV19; perhaps TRBD2 as D (6 bases). CDR3 size: 15 residues. Germline V gene lookup returns CDR1 LNHDA and CDR2 SQIVND (reference sequence). Trimming pared 2 bases from V and 2 bases from J, leaving 13 bases between. CDR3 nucleotides: TGTGCCAGTAGTATATCGGGACTCGTGACCTACGAGCAGTACTTC. It specifies CASSISGLVTYEQYF. Full variable domain (outside the CDR3, taken from reference TRBV19 and TRBJ2-7): DGGITQSPKYLFRKEGQNVTLSCEQNLNHDAMYWYRQDPGQGLRLIYYSQIVNDFQKGDIAEGYSVSREKKESFPLTVTSAQKNPTAFYLCASSISGLVTYEQYFGPGTRLTVT.

The gene calls are TRBV5-1 and TRBJ2-7; D not resolved. Trimming pared 1 base from V and 2 bases from J, leaving 7 bases between. Per the germline V gene, CDR1 is SGHRS and CDR2 is YFSETQ. The CDR3 has 13 residues. The CDR3 is CASSLLATYEQYF. The CDR3 DNA sequence: TGCGCCAGCAGCTTGTTAGCCACCTACGAGCAGTACTTC.

The chain employs TRBV5-6 and TRBJ2-7; 7 positions match TRBD1. The CDR3 contains 12 residues. Germline CDR1 reads SGHDT; CDR2 reads YYEEEE. V shed 0 bases, J shed 6 bases, and the junction held 0 bases outside the gene matches. The CDR3 protein is CASSLGTGEQYF. CDR3 in DNA: TGTGCCAGCAGCTTGGGGACAGGCGAGCAGTACTTC.

The rearrangement uses TRBV27 and TRBJ2-2; D ambiguous. This CDR3 comprises 13 residues. Germline CDR1 MNHEY, CDR2 SMNVEV (reference sequence). V lost 1 base and J 1 base, leaving 1 base between the germline ends. The CDR3 bases are TGTGCCAGCAGTTTATTGAACACCGGGGAGCTGTTTTTT. Amino acid sequence: CASSLLNTGELFF.